This TCR beta chain originates from a study of CD8+CD57+ T cells in acquired aplastic anemia. Study-level information: An average of about 3.4 ug of DNA was obtained from sorted CD4+ and CD8+ cells. Study results and limitations: Patients and controls turned out to have 25 to 35 CD8+ CDR3 sequences in common. Patient and control CD8+ Simpson's diversity was not significantly different.

Genomic DNA, serving as template, underwent TCR beta VDJ and CDR3 profiling. Using its own MiXCR run on the reads, TCRdb lists one record per CDR3 protein. The sample shows 100,000 to 150,000 distinct CDR3 sequences, over 30% of them seen only once. It was patients with CD8+CD57+ cell expansion by flow cytometry who were chosen for sequencing. Ten or more counts support this clonotype. The target antigen is unknown. The material sequenced was sorted CD4+, CD8+, or CD8+CD57+ T cells (not recorded which) from PBMCs. This receptor was identified in a human donor with aplastic anemia.

The CDR3 DNA reads TGTGCCAGCAGCTCCCCCGCGTCCTTGGATGAAAAACTGTTTTTT. Residues: CASSSPASLDEKLFF. The chain couples TRBV9 to TRBJ1-4; D gene ambiguous. The CDR3 consists of 15 residues. Germline V gives CDR1 SGDLS, CDR2 YYNGEE. The V and J ends lost 4 bases and 6 bases respectively, with 16 bases between them.